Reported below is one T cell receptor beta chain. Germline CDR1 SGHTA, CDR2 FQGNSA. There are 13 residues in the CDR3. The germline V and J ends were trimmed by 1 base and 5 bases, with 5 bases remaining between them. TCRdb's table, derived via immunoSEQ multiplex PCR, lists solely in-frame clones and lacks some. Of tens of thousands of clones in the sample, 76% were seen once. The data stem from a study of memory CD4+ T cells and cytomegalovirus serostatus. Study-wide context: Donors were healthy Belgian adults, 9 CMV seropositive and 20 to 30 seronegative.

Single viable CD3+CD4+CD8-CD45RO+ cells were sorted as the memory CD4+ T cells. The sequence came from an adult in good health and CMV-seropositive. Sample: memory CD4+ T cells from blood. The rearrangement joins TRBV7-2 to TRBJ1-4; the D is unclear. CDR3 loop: CASSLGGNEKLFF. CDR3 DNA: TGTGCCAGCAGCTTAGGGGGAAATGAAAAACTGTTTTTT.